This TCR beta chain was recorded in a study of radiotherapy plus CTLA-4 blockade in lung cancer. CDR1 is LNHDA, CDR2 SQIVND, per germline (reference sequence). V lost 5 bases and J 1 base, leaving 11 bases between the germline ends. The CDR3 length is 14 residues. Libraries were prepared by immunoSEQ multiplex PCR; TCRdb keeps only in-frame clonotypes and omits some of them. This table has some 64,000 clones, approximately 80% appearing once. The rearrangement uses TRBV19 and TRBJ2-5, with D tentatively TRBD2 (5 bases). This receptor was taken from a human donor with non-small cell lung cancer who had a complete response to radiotherapy plus ipilimumab. Sequenced here: peripheral blood, sampled from a patient treated with radiotherapy plus ipilimumab. CDR3: CASSGGRAQETQYF. The CDR3 nucleotides are TGTGCCAGTAGTGGAGGACGGGCCCAAGAGACCCAGTACTTC.